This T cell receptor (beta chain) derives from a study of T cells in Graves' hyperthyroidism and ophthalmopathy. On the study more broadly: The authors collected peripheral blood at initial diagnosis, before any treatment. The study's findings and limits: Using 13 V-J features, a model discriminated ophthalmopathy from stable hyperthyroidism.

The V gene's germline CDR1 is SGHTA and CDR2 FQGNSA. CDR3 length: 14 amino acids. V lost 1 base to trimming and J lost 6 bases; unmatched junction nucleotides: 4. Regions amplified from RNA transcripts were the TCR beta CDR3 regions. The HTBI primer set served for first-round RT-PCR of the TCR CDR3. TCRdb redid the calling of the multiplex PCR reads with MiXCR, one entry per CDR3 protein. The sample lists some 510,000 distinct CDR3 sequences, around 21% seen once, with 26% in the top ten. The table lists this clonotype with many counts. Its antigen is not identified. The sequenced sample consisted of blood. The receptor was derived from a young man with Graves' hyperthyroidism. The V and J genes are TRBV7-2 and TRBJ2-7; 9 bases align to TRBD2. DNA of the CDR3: TGTGCCAGCAGCTTAGGGGCGGGGGGGCCCGAGCAGTACTTC. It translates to CASSLGAGGPEQYF.